This entry lists 15 T cell receptor beta chains sequenced from one sample in a study of blood T cell repertoires in COVID-19 (dated by TCRdb to 2020 to 2022). Library preparation employed the immunoSEQ multiplex PCR assay. Here the immuneACCESS table is served through TCRdb, limited to in-frame sequences with V and J called. Missing clones are a known gap in these copies; in checked studies unresolved V genes cover under half, and the rest lacks a known reason. For this sample the table gives 120,000 or so clones, of which around nine tenths were detected only once. The ten top clones hold around 3.6% of the sample. The sample consisted of peripheral blood. Receptors originate from a middle-aged man with active COVID-19.

The CDR3 protein is CASGRTGLQQDYGYTF. CDR3 nucleotide sequence: TGTGCCAGCGGACGGACAGGGCTACAGCAGGACTATGGCTACACCTTC. The chain joins TRBV6-6 to TRBJ1-2, with 8 bases that match TRBD1. Trimming removed 8 bases from V and 3 bases from J; junction bases left unmatched: 14. This CDR3 is 16 amino acids long. Looked up from germline, CDR1 is MNHNY and CDR2 is SVGAGI (reference sequence).

This CDR3 is CASRNRGAMNTEAFF. The CDR3 bases are TGTGCCAGCAGAAACAGGGGGGCCATGAACACTGAAGCTTTCTTT. The chain couples TRBV6-5 to TRBJ1-1; 8 bases align to TRBD1. V trimming: 6 bases; J trimming: 0 bases; junction bases outside the gene matches: 6. This CDR3 contains 15 residues. From germline, CDR1 is MNHEY and CDR2 SVGAGI.

V gene TRBV18 combines with J gene TRBJ1-5; possibly TRBD1 for D (5 bases). V was trimmed by 4 bases and J by 1 base, leaving 8 bases between them. Germline CDR1 KGHSH, CDR2 LQKENI. This CDR3 comprises 14 residues. CDR3 in amino acids: CASSRQGSNQPQHF. The CDR3, as DNA: TGTGCCAGCTCACGCCAGGGCAGCAATCAGCCCCAGCATTTT.

This clone was seen only a few times. The V and J genes are TRBV5-4 and TRBJ1-6; 7 bases fit TRBD1. Germline CDR1 reads SGHNT; CDR2 reads YYREEE (reference sequence). V trimming: 1 base; J trimming: 10 bases; junction bases outside the gene matches: 2. CDR3 length: 13 amino acids. Here the CDR3 reads CASSLSGGSPLHF. DNA of the CDR3: TGTGCCAGCAGCTTGTCAGGGGGATCACCCCTCCACTTT.

In this sample, this clone turned up a few times. The chain is built from TRBV24-1 and TRBJ2-3; D is ambiguous. Trimming shortened V by 6 bases and J by 3 bases, and 12 bases separated the two germline ends. The CDR3 extends over 14 amino acids. Germline loops: CDR1 KGHDR, CDR2 SFDVKD. CDR3 nucleotides: TGTGCCACCAGTACCCCTCCTAGAACAGATACGCAGTATTTT. It is translated as CATSTPPRTDTQYF.

The gene calls are TRBV7-2 and TRBJ1-3; the D gene is possibly TRBD1 (6 bases). The germline gives CDR1 SGHTA, CDR2 FQGNSA. The CDR3 totals 14 residues. V was cut by 5 bases and J by 4 bases, with 12 bases left in between. The CDR3 protein is CASSIGQRGNTIYF. The CDR3 DNA follows: TGTGCCAGCAGCATTGGACAGCGAGGAAACACCATATATTTT. The full variable domain, its missing parts supplied by reference TRBV7-2 and TRBJ1-3, is GAGVSQSPSNKVTEKGKDVELRCDPISGHTALYWYRQSLGQGLEFLIYFQGNSAPDKSGLPSDRFSAERTGGSVSTLTIQRTQQEDSAVYLCASSIGQRGNTIYFGEGSWLTVV.

The chain is built from TRBV6-6 and TRBJ1-1, with a tentative D call TRBD1 (6 bases). The germline V and J ends were trimmed by 5 bases and 3 bases, with 13 bases remaining between them. The germline gives CDR1 MNHNY, CDR2 SVGAGI (reference sequence). The CDR3 loop spans 14 amino acids. CDR3 bases: TGTGCCAGCAGTCCCCCCCGACAGGACACTGAAGCTTTCTTT. It encodes CASSPPRQDTEAFF.

There are a few counts of this clone. The chain has TRBV4-2 and TRBJ1-5, with unresolved D. CDR3 size: 15 residues. The V end was cut by 0 bases, the J end by 6 bases, with 12 bases between. The germline V gene encodes CDR1 LGHNA and CDR2 YNFKEQ. CDR3 loop: CASSQDRAGFQPQHF. The CDR3 DNA is TGTGCCAGCAGCCAAGATAGGGCGGGGTTTCAGCCCCAGCATTTT.

V usage is TRBV6-6 and J usage is TRBJ2-7, with D perhaps matching TRBD2 (6 bases). CDR1 and CDR2 from the germline V gene are MNHNY and SVGAGI (reference sequence). Trimming cost V 6 bases and J 0 bases, with 18 bases left between them. The CDR3 loop spans 16 amino acids. The CDR3 is CASSPVGAGSSYEQYF. CDR3 coding DNA: TGTGCCAGCAGCCCAGTGGGCGCCGGGAGCTCCTACGAGCAGTACTTC.

The chain recombines TRBV5-6 with TRBJ2-6; TRBD2 is a possible D gene (5 bases). The CDR3 totals 15 residues. The germline V gene encodes CDR1 SGHDT and CDR2 YYEEEE. Deletions cut 1 base from V and 4 bases from J, with 9 bases between. The CDR3 sequence is CASSLRGTGANVLTF. The CDR3 DNA reads as TGTGCCAGCAGCTTGCGGGGTACCGGGGCCAACGTCCTGACTTTC.

The chain combines TRBV18 with TRBJ1-2, with 9 bases that match TRBD1. In germline, CDR1 is KGHSH, CDR2 LQKENI. V shed 3 bases and J 6 bases; nucleotides not matched to a gene: 5. The CDR3 is 14 residues long. CDR3 bases: TGTGCCAGCTCACCGGGACAGGGAAGCGATGGCTACACCTTC. Translated, it gives CASSPGQGSDGYTF.

The J gene is TRBJ1-4, the V gene TRBV11-2, with 8 bases fitting TRBD1. CDR1 and CDR2 from the germline V gene are SGHAT and FQNNGV. J was trimmed by 7 bases and V by 1 base; bases with no gene match: 2. There are 14 residues in the CDR3. The CDR3 region is CASSLVRGREKLFF. The CDR3 nucleotides read TGTGCCAGCAGCTTAGTCAGGGGGCGTGAAAAACTGTTTTTT.

The rearrangement joins TRBV9 to TRBJ2-5; no definite D call. CDR3 length equals 14 residues. V was pared by 8 bases and J by 7 bases, with 21 bases between. Germline CDR1 reads SGDLS; CDR2 reads YYNGEE. CDR3 nucleotides: TGTGCCAGTTCCCAAGATGGCAGCGAAGGGACCCAGTACTTC. Its translation is CASSQDGSEGTQYF.

This chain connects TRBV6-5 to TRBJ2-7, with 7 bases that match TRBD1. CDR1 and CDR2 (germline): MNHEY, SVGAGI. Trimming took 1 base from V and 2 from J; bases not matched to a gene: 5. The length of the CDR3 is 15 residues. The CDR3 nucleotides read TGTGCCAGCAGTTACTACAGGGGCTCGACCTACGAGCAGTACTTC. Translation gives CASSYYRGSTYEQYF.

The chain links TRBV2 to TRBJ1-1; no clear D. CDR1 and CDR2 from the germline V gene are SNHLY and FYNNEI. V was clipped by 5 bases and J by 7 bases, with 20 bases between them. The CDR3 has 15 residues. CDR3 protein: CASSPWGEVVNEAFF. CDR3 bases: TGTGCCAGCAGTCCTTGGGGAGAAGTCGTAAATGAAGCTTTCTTT. Drawing the rest from reference TRBV2 and TRBJ1-1, the complete variable domain is EPEVTQTPSHQVTQMGQEVILRCVPISNHLYFYWYRQILGQKVEFLVSFYNNEISEKSEIFDDQFSVERPDGSNFTLKIRSTKLEDSAMYFCASSPWGEVVNEAFFGQGTRLTVV.